The 8 T cell receptor beta chains below were found in one sample sequenced in a study of T cell repertoires in cytomegalovirus infection. MiXCR, run by TCRdb on the reads, gives a single entry per CDR3 protein. This repertoire shows fewer than 550,000 distinct CDR3 sequences, approximately 10% found once; its top ten account for about a tenth. The sequenced material came from PBMCs. The receptors originated from a human donor in good health (CMV status not recorded). Some clones in this sample may be carry-over from other donors' samples.

The rearrangement links TRBV28 to TRBJ2-5, with TRBD2 matching over 8 bases. This CDR3 has 14 residues. V was clipped by 7 bases and J by 2 bases; unmatched bases: 6. CDR1 is MDHEN, CDR2 SYDVKM, per germline. For the CDR3, the DNA is TGTGCCAGCACCCGGGGGGGCCTGCAAGAGACCCAGTACTTC. The encoded protein is CASTRGGLQETQYF.

This clonotype was recorded many times. This chain joins TRBV5-4 and TRBJ2-7; tentative D call: TRBD1 (6 bases). V gave up 2 bases and J gave up 6 bases, with 9 bases separating them. Germline-derived CDR1 and CDR2 are SGHNT and YYREEE (reference sequence). CDR3 length: 12 amino acids. In nucleotides, the CDR3 is TGTGCCAGCAGCTTCCCCAGGGGCGAGCAGTACTTC. Translated, it gives CASSFPRGEQYF.

This clonotype was detected a few times. V usage is TRBV2 and J usage is TRBJ1-6; 7 positions match TRBD1. Germline values: CDR1 SNHLY, CDR2 FYNNEI. This CDR3 has 15 residues. V dropped 6 bases and J dropped 7; count of bases not matched to a gene: 9. CDR3 amino acids: CASSADRSSNSPLHF. CDR3 sequence (DNA): TGTGCCAGCAGCGCGGACAGGTCGTCCAATTCACCCCTCCACTTT.

This chain links TRBV7-9 with TRBJ1-3; TRBD1 is a possible D gene (6 bases). V dropped 4 bases and J dropped 5 bases, with 18 bases sitting between them. The CDR3 runs 16 residues. The germline V gene encodes CDR1 SEHNR and CDR2 FQNEAQ (reference sequence). This chain's CDR3 is CASSSQGLSHRNTIYF. The CDR3 coding sequence is TGTGCCAGCAGCTCACAGGGATTATCTCACCGAAACACCATATATTTT.

This clonotype was detected only a few times. The genes are TRBV7-2 and TRBJ1-1; TRBD1 aligns across 7 bases. Germline V gene sequence: CDR1 SGHTA, CDR2 FQGNSA. The CDR3 is 13 residues long. The trim removed 1 base at V and 7 bases at J, leaving 3 bases unmatched. CDR3 in amino acids: CASSLDRGGEAFF. The CDR3 bases are TGTGCCAGCAGCTTAGACAGGGGCGGTGAAGCTTTCTTT. The entire variable domain, with the rest obtained from reference TRBV7-2 and TRBJ1-1, is as follows: GAGVSQSPSNKVTEKGKDVELRCDPISGHTALYWYRQSLGQGLEFLIYFQGNSAPDKSGLPSDRFSAERTGGSVSTLTIQRTQQEDSAVYLCASSLDRGGEAFFGQGTRLTVV.

The CDR3 coding sequence is TGTGCCAGCAGTTACTCTGGGGGCGCGGACGAGCAGTACTTC. Amino acid sequence: CASSYSGGADEQYF. The chain links TRBV6-5 to TRBJ2-7; perhaps TRBD1 as D (6 bases). The CDR3 runs to 14 residues. V lost 0 bases and J 5 bases, leaving 11 bases between the germline ends. CDR1 MNHEY and CDR2 SVGAGI come from the germline V gene.

The rearrangement links TRBV5-4 to TRBJ1-5; D gene unclear. Per the germline V gene, CDR1 is SGHNT and CDR2 is YYREEE (reference sequence). V lost 4 bases and J 2 bases, leaving 16 bases between the germline ends. CDR3 length equals 16 residues. The CDR3 bases are TGTGCCAGCAGCACCTACACAGAGGGTGGCAATCAGCCCCAGCATTTT. It is translated as CASSTYTEGGNQPQHF. Filled out from reference TRBV5-4 and TRBJ1-5, the complete variable domain reads ETGVTQSPTHLIKTRGQQVTLRCSSQSGHNTVSWYQQALGQGPQFIFQYYREEENGRGNFPPRFSGLQFPNYSSELNVNALELDDSALYLCASSTYTEGGNQPQHFGDGTRLSIL.

This clonotype turned up a few times. J is TRBJ1-2 and V is TRBV9; 7 nucleotides line up with TRBD1. This CDR3 comprises 14 residues. V lost 4 bases, J lost 7 bases, and 10 bases stayed unmatched. Germline V gene sequence: CDR1 SGDLS, CDR2 YYNGEE. DNA for the CDR3: TGTGCCAGCAGCCCTGGAGACAGGGTGGCTGGCTACACCTTC. Protein product: CASSPGDRVAGYTF.